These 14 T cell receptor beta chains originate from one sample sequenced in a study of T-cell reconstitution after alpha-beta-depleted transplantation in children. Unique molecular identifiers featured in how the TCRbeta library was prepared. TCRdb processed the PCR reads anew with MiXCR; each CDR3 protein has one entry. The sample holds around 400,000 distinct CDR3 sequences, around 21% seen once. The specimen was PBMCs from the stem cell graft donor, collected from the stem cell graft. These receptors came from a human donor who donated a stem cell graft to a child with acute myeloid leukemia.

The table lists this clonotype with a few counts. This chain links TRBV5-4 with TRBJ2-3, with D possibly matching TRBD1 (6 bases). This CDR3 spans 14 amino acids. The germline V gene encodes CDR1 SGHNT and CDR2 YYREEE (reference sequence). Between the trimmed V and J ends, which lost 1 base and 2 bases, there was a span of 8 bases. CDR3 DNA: TGTGCCAGCAGCTTGTGGGACACCACAGATACGCAGTATTTT. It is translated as CASSLWDTTDTQYF.

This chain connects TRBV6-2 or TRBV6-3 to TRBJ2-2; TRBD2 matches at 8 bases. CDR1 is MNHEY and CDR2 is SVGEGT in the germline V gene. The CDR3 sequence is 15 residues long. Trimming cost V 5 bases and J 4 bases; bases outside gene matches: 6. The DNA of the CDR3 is TGTGCCAGCAGTCCAGCGGGAGCGCGCACCGGGGAGCTGTTTTTT. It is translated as CASSPAGARTGELFF.

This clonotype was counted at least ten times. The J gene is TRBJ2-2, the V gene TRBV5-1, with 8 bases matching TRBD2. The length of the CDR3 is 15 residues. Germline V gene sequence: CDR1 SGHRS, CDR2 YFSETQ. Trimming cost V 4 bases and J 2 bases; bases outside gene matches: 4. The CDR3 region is CASSETSVNTGELFF. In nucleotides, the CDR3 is TGCGCCAGCAGCGAGACTAGCGTTAACACCGGGGAGCTGTTTTTT.

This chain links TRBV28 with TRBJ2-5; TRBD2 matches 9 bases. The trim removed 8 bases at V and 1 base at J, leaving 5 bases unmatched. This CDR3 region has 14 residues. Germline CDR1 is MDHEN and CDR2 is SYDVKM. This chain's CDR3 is CASGAGGLQETQYF. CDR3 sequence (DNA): TGTGCCAGCGGAGCGGGAGGCCTCCAAGAGACCCAGTACTTC. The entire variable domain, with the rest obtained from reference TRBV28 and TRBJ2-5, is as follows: DVKVTQSSRYLVKRTGEKVFLECVQDMDHENMFWYRQDPGLGLRLIYFSYDVKMKEKGDIPEGYSVSREKKERFSLILESASTNQTSMYLCASGAGGLQETQYFGPGTRLLVL.

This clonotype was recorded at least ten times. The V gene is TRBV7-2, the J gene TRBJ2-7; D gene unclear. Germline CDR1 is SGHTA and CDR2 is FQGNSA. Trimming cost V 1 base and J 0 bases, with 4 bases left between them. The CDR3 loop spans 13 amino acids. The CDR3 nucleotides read TGTGCCAGCAGCTTAGACGTCTCCTACGAGCAGTACTTC. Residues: CASSLDVSYEQYF.

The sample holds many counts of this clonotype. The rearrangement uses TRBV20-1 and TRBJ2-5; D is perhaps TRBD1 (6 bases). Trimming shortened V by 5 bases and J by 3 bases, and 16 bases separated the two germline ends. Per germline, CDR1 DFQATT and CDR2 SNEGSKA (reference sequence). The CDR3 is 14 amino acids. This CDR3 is CSAPAVAGEETQYF. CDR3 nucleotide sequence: TGCAGTGCTCCAGCCGTGGCAGGGGAAGAGACCCAGTACTTC.

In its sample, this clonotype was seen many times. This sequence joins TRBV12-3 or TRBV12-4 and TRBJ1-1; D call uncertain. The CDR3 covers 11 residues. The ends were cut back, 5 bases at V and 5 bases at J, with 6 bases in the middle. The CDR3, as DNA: TGTGCCAGCAGTGAGTTAACTGAAGCTTTCTTT. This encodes CASSELTEAFF.

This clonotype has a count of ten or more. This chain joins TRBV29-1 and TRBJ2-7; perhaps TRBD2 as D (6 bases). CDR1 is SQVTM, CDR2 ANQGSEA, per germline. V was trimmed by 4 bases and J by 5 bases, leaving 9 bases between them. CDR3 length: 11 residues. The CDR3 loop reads CSVGGDHEQYF. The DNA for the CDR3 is TGCAGCGTTGGGGGGGACCACGAGCAGTACTTC.

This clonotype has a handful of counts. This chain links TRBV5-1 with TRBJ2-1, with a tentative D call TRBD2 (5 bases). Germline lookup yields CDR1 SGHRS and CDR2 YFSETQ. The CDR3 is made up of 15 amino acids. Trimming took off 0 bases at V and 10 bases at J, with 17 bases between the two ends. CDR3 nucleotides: TGCGCCAGCAGCTTGGTATTGGGTAGTAGCGAAGAGCAGTTCTTC. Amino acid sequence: CASSLVLGSSEEQFF. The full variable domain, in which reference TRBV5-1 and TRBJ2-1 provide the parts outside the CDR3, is KAGVTQTPRYLIKTRGQQVTLSCSPISGHRSVSWYQQTPGQGLQFLFEYFSETQRNKGNFPGRFSGRQFSNSRSEMNVSTLELGDSALYLCASSLVLGSSEEQFFGPGTRLTVL.

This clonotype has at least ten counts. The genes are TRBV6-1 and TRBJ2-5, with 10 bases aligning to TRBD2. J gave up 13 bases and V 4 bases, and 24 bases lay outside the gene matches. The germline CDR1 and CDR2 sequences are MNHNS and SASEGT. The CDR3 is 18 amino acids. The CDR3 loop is CASSGGGLAVRSFRNVYF. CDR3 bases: TGTGCCAGCAGTGGTGGAGGACTAGCGGTACGCTCTTTTAGGAATGTGTACTTC.

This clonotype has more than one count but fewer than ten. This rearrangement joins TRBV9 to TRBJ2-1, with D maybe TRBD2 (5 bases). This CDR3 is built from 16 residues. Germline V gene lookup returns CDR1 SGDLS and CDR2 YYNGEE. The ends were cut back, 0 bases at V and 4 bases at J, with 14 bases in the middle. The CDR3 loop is CASSVDEGAGYNEQFF. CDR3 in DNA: TGTGCCAGCAGCGTAGATGAGGGAGCCGGATACAATGAGCAGTTCTTC.

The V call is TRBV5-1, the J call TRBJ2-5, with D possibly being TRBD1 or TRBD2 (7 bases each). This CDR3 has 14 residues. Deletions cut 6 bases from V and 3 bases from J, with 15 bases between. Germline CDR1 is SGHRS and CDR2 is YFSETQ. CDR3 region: CASTLGGTEETQYF. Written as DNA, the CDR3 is TGCGCCAGCACCCTGGGGGGGACAGAAGAGACCCAGTACTTC.

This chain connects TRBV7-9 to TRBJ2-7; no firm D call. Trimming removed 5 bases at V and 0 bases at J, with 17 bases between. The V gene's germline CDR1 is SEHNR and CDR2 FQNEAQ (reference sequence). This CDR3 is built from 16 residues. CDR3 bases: TGTGCCAGCAGCCCCCCGGACGGAAGAAGCTCCTACGAGCAGTACTTC. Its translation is CASSPPDGRSSYEQYF.

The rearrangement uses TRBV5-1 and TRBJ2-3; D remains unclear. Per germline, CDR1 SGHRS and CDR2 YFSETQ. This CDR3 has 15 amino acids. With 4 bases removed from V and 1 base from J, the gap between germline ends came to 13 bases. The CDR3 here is CASSERASRTDTQYF. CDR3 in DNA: TGCGCCAGCAGCGAACGGGCGAGTCGCACAGATACGCAGTATTTT.